The 10 T cell receptor beta chains below come from one sample, sequenced in a study of blood T cell repertoires in COVID-19. The repertoire was sequenced with immunoSEQ multiplex PCR; TCRdb's copy has only in-frame clones and lacks some. The sample lists fewer than 50,000 clones; approximately 80% were seen once. The sequencing sample was made of peripheral blood. These TCRs come from a man in his 70s with acute or convalescent COVID-19.

This clone showed up just a few times. CDR3: CASRGGTGNYGYTF. The DNA of the CDR3 is TGTGCCAGCAGGGGCGGGACAGGAAACTATGGCTACACCTTC. The chain joins TRBV2 to TRBJ1-2; 8 positions match TRBD1. The ends lost 6 bases at V and 2 bases at J; junction bases unmatched: 5. The length of the CDR3 is 14 residues. Germline CDR1 and CDR2: SNHLY and FYNNEI.

The chain carries TRBV10-3 and TRBJ1-2; TRBD1 matches 8 bases. This CDR3 contains 15 residues. After removal of 3 bases from V and 2 bases from J, the junction contained 5 bases not matched to a gene. Germline assignment: CDR1 ENHRY and CDR2 SYGVKD. In DNA form, the CDR3 reads TGTGCCATCAGTGATCAGACAGGGGCCAACTATGGCTACACCTTC. Translated, it gives CAISDQTGANYGYTF.

The rearrangement links TRBV4-3 to TRBJ2-1, with TRBD1 as a possible D gene (6 bases). The germline V gene has CDR1 LGHNA and CDR2 YSLEER. The CDR3 spans 15 residues. The V gene lost 3 bases and the J gene lost 3 bases, with 12 bases spanning the gap. Written as DNA, the CDR3 is TGCGCCAGCAGCCATACCGGGACAAACTACAATGAGCAGTTCTTC. The encoded protein is CASSHTGTNYNEQFF.

The chain joins TRBV29-1 to TRBJ1-2; 7 bases match TRBD1. This CDR3 is 10 amino acids long. V lost 4 bases and J lost 8; bases outside the gene matches: 1. Germline V lookup: CDR1 SQVTM, CDR2 ANQGSEA. CDR3 in amino acids: CSVGDSGYTF. The CDR3 nucleotides are TGCAGCGTTGGGGACAGCGGCTACACCTTC. Together with reference TRBV29-1 and TRBJ1-2, the CDR3 gives the full variable domain: SAVISQKPSRDICQRGTSLTIQCQVDSQVTMMFWYRQQPGQSLTLIATANQGSEATYESGFVIDKFPISRPNLTFSTLTVSNMSPEDSSIYLCSVGDSGYTFGSGTRLTVV.

Only one count was recorded for this clone. This chain links TRBV3-1 (or the pseudogene TRBV3-2) with TRBJ1-5; D not resolved. V lost 5 bases and J lost 4, with 9 bases in between. CDR1 and CDR2 from the germline V gene are LGHDT and YNNKEL (reference sequence). The CDR3 spans 13 residues. The CDR3 is CASSSKRNQPQHF. DNA for the CDR3: TGTGCCAGCAGCTCAAAGAGGAATCAGCCCCAGCATTTT.

This clone was seen repeatedly, ten times or more. The rearrangement joins TRBV20-1 to TRBJ1-5; possibly TRBD1 for D (6 bases). Germline V gene data show CDR1 as DFQATT and CDR2 as SNEGSKA (reference sequence). The CDR3 covers 13 residues. Trimming shortened V by 3 bases and J by 6 bases, and 12 bases separated the two germline ends. This CDR3 is CSASIRTAQPQHF. Written as DNA, the CDR3 is TGCAGTGCTAGTATCCGGACAGCTCAGCCCCAGCATTTT.

V gene TRBV7-9 combines with J gene TRBJ1-5; D is unresolved. Germline V gene sequence: CDR1 SEHNR, CDR2 FQNEAQ (reference sequence). The CDR3 has 13 amino acids. V shed 1 base and J shed 7 bases, with 8 bases lying between them. This CDR3 reads CASSLDEGQPQHF. The CDR3 DNA sequence: TGTGCCAGCAGCTTAGACGAGGGACAGCCCCAGCATTTT.

This clone appeared once. This rearrangement joins TRBV6-5 to TRBJ1-1; perhaps TRBD1 as D (6 bases). The germline CDR1 and CDR2 sequences are MNHEY and SVGAGI. Trimming left V 10 bases short and J 1 base short, with 16 bases between. This CDR3 has 14 residues. The CDR3, as DNA: TGTGCCACCTTTCGACAGGCGGGGAACACTGAAGCTTTCTTT. It encodes CATFRQAGNTEAFF.

The count of this clone is one. The CDR3 DNA is TGTGCCAGCAGCTTAGGAGGGCAAAGTGAGCAGTTCTTC. Translating it yields CASSLGGQSEQFF. The genes are TRBV7-9 and TRBJ2-1; the D gene is possibly TRBD2 (5 bases). This CDR3 is built from 13 residues. Looked up from germline, CDR1 is SEHNR and CDR2 is FQNEAQ (reference sequence). V dropped 1 base and J dropped 9 bases, with 10 bases sitting between them.

J is TRBJ1-1 and V is TRBV6-4; the D gene is possibly TRBD1 (5 bases). V was trimmed by 6 bases and J by 2 bases, leaving 10 bases between them. The CDR3 spans 13 residues. Germline-derived CDR1 and CDR2 are MRHNA and SNTAGT. The CDR3 here is CASRVGLNTEAFF. CDR3 DNA: TGTGCCAGCAGGGTGGGACTTAACACTGAAGCTTTCTTT.